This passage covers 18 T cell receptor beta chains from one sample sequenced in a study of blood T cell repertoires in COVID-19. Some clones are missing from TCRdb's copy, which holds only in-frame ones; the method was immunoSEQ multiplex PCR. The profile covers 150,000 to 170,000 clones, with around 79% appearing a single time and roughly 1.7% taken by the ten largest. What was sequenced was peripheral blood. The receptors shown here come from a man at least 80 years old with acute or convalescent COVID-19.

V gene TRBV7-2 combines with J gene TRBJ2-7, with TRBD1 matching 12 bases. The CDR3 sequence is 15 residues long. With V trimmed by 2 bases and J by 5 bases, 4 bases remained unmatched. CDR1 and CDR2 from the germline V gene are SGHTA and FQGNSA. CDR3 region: CASSLPGQGANEQYF. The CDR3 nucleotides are TGTGCCAGCAGCTTACCGGGACAGGGGGCTAACGAGCAGTACTTC. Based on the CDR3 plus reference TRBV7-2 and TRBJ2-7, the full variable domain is GAGVSQSPSNKVTEKGKDVELRCDPISGHTALYWYRQSLGQGLEFLIYFQGNSAPDKSGLPSDRFSAERTGGSVSTLTIQRTQQEDSAVYLCASSLPGQGANEQYFGPGTRLTVT.

The CDR3 spells CASSYLGREPYGYTF. The CDR3 DNA is TGTGCCAGCAGTTACCTGGGGAGGGAACCCTATGGCTACACCTTC. This rearrangement joins TRBV6-5 to TRBJ1-2; D is unresolved. Germline assignment: CDR1 MNHEY and CDR2 SVGAGI. This CDR3 has 15 residues. V was trimmed by 2 bases and J by 4 bases, leaving 14 bases between them.

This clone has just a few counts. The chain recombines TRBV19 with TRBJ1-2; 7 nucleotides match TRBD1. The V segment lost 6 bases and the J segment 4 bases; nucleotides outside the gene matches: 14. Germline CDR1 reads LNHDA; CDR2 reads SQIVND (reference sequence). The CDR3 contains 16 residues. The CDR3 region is CASSRDNGPGGYGYTF. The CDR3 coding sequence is TGTGCCAGTAGCCGGGACAACGGCCCAGGGGGCTATGGCTACACCTTC.

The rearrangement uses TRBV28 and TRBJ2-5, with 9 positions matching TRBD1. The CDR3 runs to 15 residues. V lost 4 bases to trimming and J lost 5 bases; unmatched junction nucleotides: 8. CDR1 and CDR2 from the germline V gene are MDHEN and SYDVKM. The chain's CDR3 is CASSSGTGSSETQYF. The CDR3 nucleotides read TGTGCCAGCAGTTCCGGGACAGGGTCCTCGGAGACCCAGTACTTC.

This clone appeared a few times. The CDR3 loop is CASRAMDRGENSPLHF. The CDR3 coding sequence is TGTGCCAGCAGGGCAATGGACAGGGGTGAAAATTCACCCCTCCACTTT. This chain uses TRBV7-2 with TRBJ1-6; 9 bases agree with TRBD1. The CDR3 sequence is 16 residues long. Germline loops: CDR1 SGHTA, CDR2 FQGNSA. After removal of 6 bases from V and 7 bases from J, the junction contained 10 bases not matched to a gene.

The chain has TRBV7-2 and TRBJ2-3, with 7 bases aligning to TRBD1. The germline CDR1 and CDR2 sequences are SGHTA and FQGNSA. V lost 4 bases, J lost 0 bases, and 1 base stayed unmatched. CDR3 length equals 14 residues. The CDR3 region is CASSSTGSTDTQYF. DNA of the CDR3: TGTGCCAGCAGCTCGACAGGGAGCACAGATACGCAGTATTTT.

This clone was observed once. The CDR3 DNA sequence: TGTGCCATCACCTCAGGGGGACGTGAAAAACTGTTTTTT. This encodes CAITSGGREKLFF. The V and J genes are TRBV10-3 and TRBJ1-4, with 7 bases aligning to TRBD1. This CDR3 comprises 13 residues. CDR1 is ENHRY and CDR2 is SYGVKD in the germline V gene. V shed 7 bases, J shed 7 bases, and the junction held 6 bases outside the gene matches.

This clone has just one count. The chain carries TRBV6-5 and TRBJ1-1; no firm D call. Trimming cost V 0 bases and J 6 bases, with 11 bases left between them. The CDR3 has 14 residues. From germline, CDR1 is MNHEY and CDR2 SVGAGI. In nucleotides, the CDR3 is TGTGCCAGCAGTTACTCGAGAGGGAGCTCTGAAGCTTTCTTT. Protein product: CASSYSRGSSEAFF.

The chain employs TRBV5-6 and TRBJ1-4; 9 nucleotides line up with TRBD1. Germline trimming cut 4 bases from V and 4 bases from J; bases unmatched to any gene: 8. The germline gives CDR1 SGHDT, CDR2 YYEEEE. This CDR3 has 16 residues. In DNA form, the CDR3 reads TGTGCCAGCAGCGACCGAGGACAGGGGTTTAATGAAAAACTGTTTTTT. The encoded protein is CASSDRGQGFNEKLFF.

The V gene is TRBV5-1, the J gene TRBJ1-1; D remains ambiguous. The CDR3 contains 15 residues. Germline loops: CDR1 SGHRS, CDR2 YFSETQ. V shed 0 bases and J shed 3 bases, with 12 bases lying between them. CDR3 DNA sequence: TGCGCCAGCAGCTTGGATAACATGAGGGACACTGAAGCTTTCTTT. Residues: CASSLDNMRDTEAFF.

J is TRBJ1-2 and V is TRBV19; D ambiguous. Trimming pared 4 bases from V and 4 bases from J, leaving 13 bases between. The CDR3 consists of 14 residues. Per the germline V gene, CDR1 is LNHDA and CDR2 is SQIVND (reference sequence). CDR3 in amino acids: CASSSLGEGYGYTF. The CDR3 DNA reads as TGTGCCAGTAGTAGTCTTGGCGAGGGCTATGGCTACACCTTC.

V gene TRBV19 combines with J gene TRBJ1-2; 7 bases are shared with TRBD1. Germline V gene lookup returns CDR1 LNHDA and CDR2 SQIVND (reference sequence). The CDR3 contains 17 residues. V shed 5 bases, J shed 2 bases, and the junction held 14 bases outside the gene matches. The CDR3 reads CASSPMTGSKVNYGYTF. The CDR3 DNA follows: TGTGCCAGTAGTCCCATGACAGGGAGTAAAGTGAACTATGGCTACACCTTC.

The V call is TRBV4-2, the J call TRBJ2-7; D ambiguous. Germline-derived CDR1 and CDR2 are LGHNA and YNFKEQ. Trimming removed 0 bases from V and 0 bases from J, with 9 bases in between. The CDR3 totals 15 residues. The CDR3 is CASSQEPVSSYEQYF. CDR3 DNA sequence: TGTGCCAGCAGCCAAGAGCCGGTTAGCTCCTACGAGCAGTACTTC.

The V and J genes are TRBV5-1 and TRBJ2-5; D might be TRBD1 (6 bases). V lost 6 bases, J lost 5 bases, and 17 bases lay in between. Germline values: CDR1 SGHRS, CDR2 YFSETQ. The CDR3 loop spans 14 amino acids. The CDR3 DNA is TGCGCCAGCACTAAAAGGGGGACCACGGAGACCCAGTACTTC. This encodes CASTKRGTTETQYF.

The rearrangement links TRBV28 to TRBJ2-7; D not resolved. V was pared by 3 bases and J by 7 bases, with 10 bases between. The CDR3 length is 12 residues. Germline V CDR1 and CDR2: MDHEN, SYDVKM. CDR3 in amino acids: CASSFAAREQYV. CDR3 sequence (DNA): TGTGCCAGCAGTTTTGCTGCGAGGGAGCAGTACGTC.

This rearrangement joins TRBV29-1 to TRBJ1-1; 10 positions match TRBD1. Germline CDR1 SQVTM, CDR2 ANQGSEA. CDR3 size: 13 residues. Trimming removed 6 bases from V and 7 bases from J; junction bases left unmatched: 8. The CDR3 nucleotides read TGCAGCGTCCTGACAGGGGGCGGGGGTGAAGCTTTCTTT. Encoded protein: CSVLTGGGGEAFF.

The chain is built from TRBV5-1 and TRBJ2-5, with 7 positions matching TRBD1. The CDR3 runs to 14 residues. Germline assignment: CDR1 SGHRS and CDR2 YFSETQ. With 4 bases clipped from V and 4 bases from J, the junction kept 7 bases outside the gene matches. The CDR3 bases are TGCGCCAGCAGCCAGGGACAGCCTGGAGAGACCCAGTACTTC. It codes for CASSQGQPGETQYF.

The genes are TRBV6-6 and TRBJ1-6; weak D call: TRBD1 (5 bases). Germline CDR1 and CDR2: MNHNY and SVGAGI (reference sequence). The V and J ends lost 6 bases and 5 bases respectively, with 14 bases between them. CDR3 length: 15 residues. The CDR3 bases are TGTGCCAGCAGGCTCCCTGACAGAGATAATTCACCCCTCCACTTT. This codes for CASRLPDRDNSPLHF.